This TCR beta chain was recovered during a study of blood T cell repertoires in COVID-19. Study at large: The cDNA or gDNA used as material had been derived from T cells, B-cell-depleted T cells, or PBMCs.

Per the germline V gene, CDR1 is LNHDA and CDR2 is SQIVND (reference sequence). The trim removed 6 bases at V and 0 bases at J, leaving 20 bases unmatched. This CDR3 comprises 20 residues. The protocol was immunoSEQ multiplex PCR, while the TCRdb copy is restricted to in-frame clones and leaves out a portion. Of 70,000 or so clones in the sample, 75% to 90% were seen once. Sequenced: peripheral blood. The rearrangement uses TRBV19 and TRBJ1-3, with TRBD1 matching 7 bases. The sequence derives from a man in his sixties with acute or convalescent COVID-19. The CDR3 nucleotides are TGTGCCAGTAGATCAAACGTGGGACAGTCTCCACGGGACTCTGGAAACACCATATATTTT. Its translation: CASRSNVGQSPRDSGNTIYF.